This TCR beta chain was sequenced in a study of T cell repertoires in cytomegalovirus infection. MiXCR, applied by TCRdb to the reads, yields one record per CDR3 protein. The sample records 200,000 to 300,000 distinct CDR3 sequences, about an eighth being singletons. The CDR3 totals 14 residues. Trimming removed 0 bases at V and 6 bases at J, with 11 bases between. The V gene's germline CDR1 is SGHVS and CDR2 FQNEAQ. This clonotype was recorded at least ten times. What it binds is not known. Overall study findings and caveats: Dominating the ex vivo response were HLA-C-restricted CMV-specific TCR beta clonotypes. Accumulated public TCR beta family frequency recognized individuals carrying CMV together with the relevant HLA.

The sequenced material came from PBMCs. The receptor was isolated from a human donor in good health (CMV status not recorded). Some clones in this sample may be carry-over from other donors' samples. The chain uses TRBV7-8 and TRBJ1-2; weak D call: TRBD1 (6 bases). CDR3 sequence reads: CASSLAGGRDGYTF. Here the CDR3 DNA reads TGTGCCAGCAGCTTAGCGGGGGGCAGGGATGGCTACACCTTC. Complete variable domain (other parts from reference TRBV7-8 and TRBJ1-2): GAGVSQSPRYKVAKRGQDVALRCDPISGHVSLFWYQQALGQGPEFLTYFQNEAQLDKSGLPSDRFFAERPEGSVSTLKIQRTQQEDSAVYLCASSLAGGRDGYTFGSGTRLTVV.